The 5 T cell receptor beta chains listed next were all sequenced from one sample in a study of radiation and T cells in renal cell carcinoma. Sample time point: blood 4 weeks post-SBRT, at nephrectomy. Treatment denoted: 15 Gy SBRT to primary tumor, nephrectomy 4 weeks later. Clones were sequenced by immunoSEQ multiplex PCR, and TCRdb holds only the in-frame ones, with some missing. Counted here are under 100,000 clones, 70% to 90% occurring once; the ten biggest clones make up around 9.4%. This specimen was blood, taken from a patient whose treatment included radiotherapy and nephrectomy. The receptors stem from a man between 45 and 60 years old with renal cell carcinoma.

The DNA of the CDR3 is TGTGCCAGCAGTGACCTCGTGCCAGGGGGGGCCTATAATTCACCCCTCCACTTT. Protein sequence: CASSDLVPGGAYNSPLHF. The chain joins TRBV6-1 to TRBJ1-6; TRBD1 aligns across 7 bases. Losses at the gene ends were 3 bases for V and 2 bases for J; bases not matched to a gene: 10. CDR3 length: 18 residues. In germline, CDR1 is MNHNS, CDR2 SASEGT.

The chain couples TRBV19 to TRBJ1-2, with a tentative D call TRBD1 (5 bases). Germline V gives CDR1 LNHDA, CDR2 SQIVND (reference sequence). V was shortened by 6 bases and J by 1 base, with 9 bases between the two germline ends. This CDR3 is 13 amino acids long. The CDR3 sequence: CASSRGINYGYTF. DNA of the CDR3: TGTGCCAGTAGCCGGGGCATTAACTATGGCTACACCTTC. Looking up the rest from reference TRBV19 and TRBJ1-2 gives the full variable domain: DGGITQSPKYLFRKEGQNVTLSCEQNLNHDAMYWYRQDPGQGLRLIYYSQIVNDFQKGDIAEGYSVSREKKESFPLTVTSAQKNPTAFYLCASSRGINYGYTFGSGTRLTVV.

The rearrangement joins TRBV6-5 to TRBJ2-7, with 10 bases fitting TRBD1. J lost 5 bases, V lost 6 bases, and 4 bases had no gene match. The CDR3 has 13 amino acids. The germline V gene has CDR1 MNHEY and CDR2 SVGAGI. The chain's CDR3 is CASRRQGADEQYF. DNA of the CDR3: TGTGCCAGCAGAAGACAGGGGGCCGACGAGCAGTACTTC.

The chain carries TRBV29-1 and TRBJ1-2; the D is unclear. CDR1 and CDR2 (germline): SQVTM, ANQGSEA. Trimming removed 6 bases at V and 4 bases at J, with 9 bases between. CDR3 length: 11 residues. The CDR3 bases are TGCAGCGTAAGGGCGCTCTATGGCTACACCTTC. The encoded protein is CSVRALYGYTF.

This sequence joins TRBV4-3 and TRBJ2-7; TRBD1 agrees at 9 bases. V gave up 1 base and J gave up 5 bases; unmatched junction bases: 6. Germline V gene lookup returns CDR1 LGHNA and CDR2 YSLEER. This CDR3 is built from 15 residues. Here the CDR3 reads CASSQGRDRANEQYF. The CDR3 bases are TGCGCCAGCAGCCAAGGCCGGGACAGGGCCAACGAGCAGTACTTC.